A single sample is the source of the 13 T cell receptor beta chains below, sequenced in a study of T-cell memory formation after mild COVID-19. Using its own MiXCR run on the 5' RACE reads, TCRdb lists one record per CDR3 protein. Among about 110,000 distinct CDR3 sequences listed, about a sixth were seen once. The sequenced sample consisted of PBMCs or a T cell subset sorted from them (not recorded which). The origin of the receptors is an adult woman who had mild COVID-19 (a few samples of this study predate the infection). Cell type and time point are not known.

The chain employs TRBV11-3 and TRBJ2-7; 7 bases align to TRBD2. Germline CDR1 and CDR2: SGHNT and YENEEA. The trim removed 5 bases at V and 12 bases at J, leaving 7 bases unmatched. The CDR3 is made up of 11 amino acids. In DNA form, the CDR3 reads TGTGCCAGCAGCGTTAGCGGGCCGCCGTACTTC. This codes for CASSVSGPPYF.

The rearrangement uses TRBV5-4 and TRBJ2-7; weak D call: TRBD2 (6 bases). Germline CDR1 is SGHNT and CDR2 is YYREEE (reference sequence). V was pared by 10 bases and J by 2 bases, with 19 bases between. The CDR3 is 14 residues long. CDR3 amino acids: CAGSSGTSPYEQYF. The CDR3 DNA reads TGTGCCGGAAGCTCTGGGACTTCCCCCTACGAGCAGTACTTC.

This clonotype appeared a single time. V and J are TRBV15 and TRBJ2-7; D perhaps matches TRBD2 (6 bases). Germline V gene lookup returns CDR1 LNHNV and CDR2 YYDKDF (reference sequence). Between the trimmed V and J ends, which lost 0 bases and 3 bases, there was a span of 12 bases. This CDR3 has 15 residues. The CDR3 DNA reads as TGTGCCACCAGCAGAGATGGAACTAGCAGCTACGAGCAGTACTTC. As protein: CATSRDGTSSYEQYF.

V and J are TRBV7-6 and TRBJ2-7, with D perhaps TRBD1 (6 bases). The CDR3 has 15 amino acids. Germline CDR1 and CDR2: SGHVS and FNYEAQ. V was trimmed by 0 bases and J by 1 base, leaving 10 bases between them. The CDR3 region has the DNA TGTGCCAGCAGCTTAGCGTTGGGGGCGTCCTACGAGCAGTACTTC. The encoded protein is CASSLALGASYEQYF.

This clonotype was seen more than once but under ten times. CDR3 DNA: TGTGCCAGCGGTGGGAGTGAGCAGTTCTTC. It is translated as CASGGSEQFF. V and J are TRBV7-9 and TRBJ2-1, with D perhaps matching TRBD2 (5 bases). Trimming shortened V by 8 bases and J by 9 bases, and 8 bases separated the two germline ends. The CDR3 contains 10 residues. Germline-derived CDR1 and CDR2 are SEHNR and FQNEAQ (reference sequence).

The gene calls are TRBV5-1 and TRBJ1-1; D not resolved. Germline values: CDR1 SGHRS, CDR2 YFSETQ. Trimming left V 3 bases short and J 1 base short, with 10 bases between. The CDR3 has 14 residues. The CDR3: CASSWTVGNTEAFF. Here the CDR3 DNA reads TGCGCCAGCAGCTGGACTGTAGGGAACACTGAAGCTTTCTTT. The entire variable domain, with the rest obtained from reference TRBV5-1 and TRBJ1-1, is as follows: KAGVTQTPRYLIKTRGQQVTLSCSPISGHRSVSWYQQTPGQGLQFLFEYFSETQRNKGNFPGRFSGRQFSNSRSEMNVSTLELGDSALYLCASSWTVGNTEAFFGQGTRLTVV.

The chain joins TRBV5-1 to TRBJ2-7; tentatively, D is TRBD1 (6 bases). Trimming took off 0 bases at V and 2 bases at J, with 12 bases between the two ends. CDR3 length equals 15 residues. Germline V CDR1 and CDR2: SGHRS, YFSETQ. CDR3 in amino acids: CASSLAGAGAYEQYF. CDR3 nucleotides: TGCGCCAGCAGCTTGGCCGGGGCAGGGGCCTACGAGCAGTACTTC.

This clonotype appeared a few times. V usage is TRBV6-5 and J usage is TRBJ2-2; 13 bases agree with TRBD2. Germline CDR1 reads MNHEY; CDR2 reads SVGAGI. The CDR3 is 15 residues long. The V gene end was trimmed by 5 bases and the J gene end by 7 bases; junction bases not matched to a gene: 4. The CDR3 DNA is TGTGCCAGCAGTGGGACTAGCGGGATGGTCGGGGAGCTGTTTTTT. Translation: CASSGTSGMVGELFF.

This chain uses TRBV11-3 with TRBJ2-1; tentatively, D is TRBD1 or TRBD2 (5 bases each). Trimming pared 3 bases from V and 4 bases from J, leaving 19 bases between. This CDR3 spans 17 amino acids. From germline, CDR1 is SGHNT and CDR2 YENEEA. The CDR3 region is CASSLMDVTGPYNEQFF. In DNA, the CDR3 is TGTGCCAGCAGCTTGATGGATGTAACGGGACCATACAATGAGCAGTTCTTC.

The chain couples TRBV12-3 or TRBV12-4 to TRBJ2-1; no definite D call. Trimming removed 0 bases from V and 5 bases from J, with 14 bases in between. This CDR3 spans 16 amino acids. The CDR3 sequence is CASSLARFGRNNEQFF. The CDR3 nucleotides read TGTGCCAGCAGTTTAGCGCGGTTCGGGCGGAACAATGAGCAGTTCTTC.

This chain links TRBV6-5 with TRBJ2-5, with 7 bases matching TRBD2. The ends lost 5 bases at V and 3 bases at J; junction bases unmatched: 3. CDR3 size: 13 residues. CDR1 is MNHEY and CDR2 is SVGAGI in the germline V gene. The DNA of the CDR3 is TGTGCCAGCAGTCCACTAGCGAAAGAGACCCAGTACTTC. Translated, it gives CASSPLAKETQYF.

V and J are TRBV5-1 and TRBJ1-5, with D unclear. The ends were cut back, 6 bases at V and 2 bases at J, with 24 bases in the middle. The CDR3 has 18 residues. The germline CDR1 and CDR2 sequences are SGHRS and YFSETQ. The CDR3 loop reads CASNSGSLAVVGNQPQHF. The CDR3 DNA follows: TGCGCCAGCAATTCGGGTTCGCTCGCGGTGGTGGGCAATCAGCCCCAGCATTTT.

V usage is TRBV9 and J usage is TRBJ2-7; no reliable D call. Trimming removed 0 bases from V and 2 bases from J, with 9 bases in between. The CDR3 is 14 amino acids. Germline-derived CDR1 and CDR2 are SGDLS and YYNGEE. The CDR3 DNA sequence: TGTGCCAGCAGCGTAGGGGCGATGGCCTACGAGCAGTACTTC. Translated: CASSVGAMAYEQYF. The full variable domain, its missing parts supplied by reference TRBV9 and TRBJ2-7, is DSGVTQTPKHLITATGQRVTLRCSPRSGDLSVYWYQQSLDQGLQFLIQYYNGEERAKGNILERFSAQQFPDLHSELNLSSLELGDSALYFCASSVGAMAYEQYFGPGTRLTVT.